This T cell receptor (beta chain) was sequenced for a study of lung T cells in sarcoidosis with Löfgren's syndrome. Study results and caveats: TRAV12-1 and TRBV2 were reportedly most expanded in Löfgren's patients. Shared TRAV12-1 and TRBV2 CDR3 motifs were reported across several patients. TRBV2 was the preferred pairing partner of TRAV12-1, with similar CDR3s.

One entry per CDR3 protein, called by TCRdb with MiXCR from the reads. In the table there are 55,000 to 80,000 distinct CDR3 sequences, 21% of which are singletons. This clonotype was recorded a few times. Its antigen is not identified. Relative to the germline gene, one junction end is altered; a read error may explain this. The CDR3 has 13 amino acids. Germline CDR1 and CDR2: DFQATT and SNEGSKA (reference sequence). The chain has TRBV20-1 and TRBJ2-3; TRBD2 might be the D (6 bases). Sequencing was carried out using CD4+ T cells from PBMCs. This receptor was taken from a human donor with sarcoidosis (Löfgren's syndrome or another form), or a control subject (not recorded which). The CDR3 reads CRASASGTDTQYF. The CDR3 DNA reads as TGCCGTGCTAGTGCTAGCGGCACAGATACGCAGTATTTT.